This is a list of T cell receptor beta chains from one sample in a study of naive and memory T cell subsets. Using its own MiXCR run on the UMI-ligation and nested PCR reads, TCRdb lists one record per CDR3 protein. The table lists roughly 100,000 distinct CDR3 sequences, roughly 15% of them singletons. The material sequenced was naive CD8+ T cells from blood. Source of these receptors: a human donor in good health. CDR3s include the opening cysteine and the closing phenylalanine or tryptophan. D genes are given only for firm matches. Size values are once, few and many counts, or a class for expanded clones, and some rows have none.

CDR3nt | CDR3aa | v_gene | d_gene | abundance | j_gene
TGTGCCAGCAGCCCCCTAGGACTGAGTGAAGCTTTCTTT | CASSPLGLSEAFF | TRBV7-3 | - | few | TRBJ1-1
TGCGCCAGCAGCCACAGACTAGCGGGGGGGGATGAGCAGTTCTTC | CASSHRLAGGDEQFF | TRBV4-3 | TRBD2 | few | TRBJ2-1
TGTGCCAGTAGTATGAGGGAGGGCTCACCAGATACGCAGTATTTT | CASSMREGSPDTQYF | TRBV19 | TRBD2 | few | TRBJ2-3
TGCAGTGCTAGGATTTCAGGGTGGTTTTGGCAGTATTTT | CSARISGWFWQYF | TRBV20-1 | - | - | TRBJ2-3
TGTGCCAGCAGCCCTCGCGTAGGGGATTCACCCCTCCACTTT | CASSPRVGDSPLHF | TRBV12-3/TRBV12-4 | - | few | TRBJ1-6
TGTGCCAGCAGCGTCAGGGCCAGCTCCTACAATGAGCAGTTCTTC | CASSVRASSYNEQFF | TRBV7-8 | - | few | TRBJ2-1
TGCGCCAGCAGTTCCGGGACTCTCGAAGCTTTCTTT | CASSSGTLEAFF | TRBV5-1 | - | few | TRBJ1-1
TGTGCCAGCAGTTATAGGCATTTGGACAACCCCACCGGGGAGCTGTTTTTT | CASSYRHLDNPTGELFF | TRBV6-2/TRBV6-3 | - | - | TRBJ2-2
TGTGCCAGCAGCCACACTCGACAGGGCGGAGGCACTGAAGCTTTCTTT | CASSHTRQGGGTEAFF | TRBV14 | TRBD1 | - | TRBJ1-1
TGTGCCAGCAGCCCCGGACTGGGGAAGGAGACCCAGTACTTC | CASSPGLGKETQYF | TRBV7-9 | - | few | TRBJ2-5
TGTGCCAGCAGTTACTCAGCGGGGTACAATGAGCAGTTCTTC | CASSYSAGYNEQFF | TRBV27 | TRBD2 | - | TRBJ2-1
TGTGCCACCAGCAGAGACGGCGGATTGGGATACAATGAGCAGTTCTTC | CATSRDGGLGYNEQFF | TRBV15 | - | - | TRBJ2-1
TGTGCCAGCAGTTTTCACACCAACGAGCAGTACTTC | CASSFHTNEQYF | TRBV28 | - | - | TRBJ2-7
TGTGCCAGCAGCCAAGATTGGTATACGCAGTATTTT | CASSQDWYTQYF | TRBV14 | - | few | TRBJ2-3
TGTGCCAGCAGCCAAACTAGCGACGACTACGAGCAGTACTTC | CASSQTSDDYEQYF | TRBV5-4 | TRBD2 | few | TRBJ2-7
TGTGCCAGCAGTTTCAATTACCGGGGGGGGGATACGCAGTATTTT | CASSFNYRGGDTQYF | TRBV27 | TRBD2 | - | TRBJ2-3
TGCAGCGTTGAAGTCCTAGCGGGAGCGGAAGGGGCCAACGTCCTGACTTTC | CSVEVLAGAEGANVLTF | TRBV29-1 | TRBD2 | - | TRBJ2-6
TGTGCCAGCACCGGAGGGGGGGGCCAAAGGGGTGAGCAGTTCTTC | CASTGGGGQRGEQFF | TRBV7-9 | - | few | TRBJ2-1
TGTGCCAGCAGCCAAGAACAGCTCTCTGGAAACACCATATATTTT | CASSQEQLSGNTIYF | TRBV3-1 | - | few | TRBJ1-3
TGTGCCAGCAGCTTAGCGGCAGGAAGCACAGATACGCAGTATTTT | CASSLAAGSTDTQYF | TRBV7-3 | - | few | TRBJ2-3
TGTGCCAGCCGGGACCTAGCCTACGAGCAGTACTTC | CASRDLAYEQYF | TRBV2 | - | few | TRBJ2-7
TGTGCCAGCAGCACACTAGCGGGGGTTGCCGGGGAGCTGTTTTTT | CASSTLAGVAGELFF | TRBV9 | TRBD2 | many | TRBJ2-2
TGTGCCAGCATCTCGGCGGGGGTGAGCCAAGAGACCCAGTACTTC | CASISAGVSQETQYF | TRBV4-2 | TRBD2 | many | TRBJ2-5
TGTGCTAGTGGTTTAGGGAATCAGCCCCAGCATTTT | CASGLGNQPQHF | TRBV12-5 | - | - | TRBJ1-5
TGTGCCTGCCTCAACTGGGGGACAGGGGACTACGAGCAGTACTTC | CACLNWGTGDYEQYF | TRBV30 | TRBD1 | few | TRBJ2-7
TGTGCCAGCAGGTATACAGAGACGAACACTGAAGCTTTCTTT | CASRYTETNTEAFF | TRBV6-2/TRBV6-3 | - | - | TRBJ1-1
TGCAGTGCCCCCCGGGGACTAGCGGGGGGGTGGGATACGCAGTATTTT | CSAPRGLAGGWDTQYF | TRBV20-1 | TRBD2 | few | TRBJ2-3
TGTGCCAGCAGTCTAGGGCCTTTATTCGTACAGACCCAGTACTTC | CASSLGPLFVQTQYF | TRBV28 | - | few | TRBJ2-5
TGCGCCAGCAGCCAAGAGTGGCGGCCGAACACTGAAGCTTTCTTT | CASSQEWRPNTEAFF | TRBV4-3 | - | many | TRBJ1-1
TGCGCCAGCAGCCAAGAGCTCCTAGCGGGAGGCTACAATGAGCAGTTCTTC | CASSQELLAGGYNEQFF | TRBV4-3 | TRBD2 | - | TRBJ2-1
TGTGCCAGCAGTTTACAGGGATATCAGCCCCAGCATTTT | CASSLQGYQPQHF | TRBV27 | - | - | TRBJ1-5
TGTGCCAGCAGCTTAGGGGGGGCCCGGGCTGAAGCTTTCTTT | CASSLGGARAEAFF | TRBV7-6 | - | many | TRBJ1-1
TGCAGTGCTAGAGATGGGACAGGGATAGTTCCCGAGCAGTACTTC | CSARDGTGIVPEQYF | TRBV20-1 | TRBD1 | many | TRBJ2-7
TGCGCCAGCAGCTACGGTAGCGGGGGAGTCTTCTACGAGCAGTACTTC | CASSYGSGGVFYEQYF | TRBV5-1 | TRBD2 | few | TRBJ2-7
TGTGCCAGCAGCCTACGGACTAGCGGGAGCCAGTACGAGCAGTACTTC | CASSLRTSGSQYEQYF | TRBV13 | TRBD2 | many | TRBJ2-7
TGCAGTGCTAGAGATCTAGGCAGGGCTTTCACTGAAGCTTTCTTT | CSARDLGRAFTEAFF | TRBV20-1 | - | many | TRBJ1-1
TGTGCCAGCAGCCCCGGGAGGGGCGAAGATACGCAGTATTTT | CASSPGRGEDTQYF | TRBV14 | TRBD2 | - | TRBJ2-3
TGCAGTGCTCCTAAAGCCTACAATGAGCAGTTCTTC | CSAPKAYNEQFF | TRBV20-1 | - | few | TRBJ2-1
TGTGCCAGCAGCGGTAGGTCGGATCGCGGAGAGACCCAGTACTTC | CASSGRSDRGETQYF | TRBV7-9 | - | many | TRBJ2-5
TGTGCCAGCAGGCCTCGGGAGGGCCGCGGGAATGAGCAGTTCTTC | CASRPREGRGNEQFF | TRBV27 | TRBD2 | - | TRBJ2-1
TGTGCCAGCAGTCCTGGGGTACTAGCGGGCAATGAGCAGTTCTTC | CASSPGVLAGNEQFF | TRBV12-3/TRBV12-4 | TRBD2 | - | TRBJ2-1
TGTGCCACCAGTGATTTGAGGGGACAGGACAATGAGCAGTTCTTC | CATSDLRGQDNEQFF | TRBV24-1 | TRBD1 | many | TRBJ2-1
TGTGCCAGCAGTTTATTACTAGCTAGCACAGATACGCAGTATTTT | CASSLLLASTDTQYF | TRBV27 | - | many | TRBJ2-3
TGTGCCAGCAGCTTCCCTTCCGACAGTCCCCTCCACTTT | CASSFPSDSPLHF | TRBV7-9 | - | few | TRBJ1-6
TGTGCCAGCAGCGCCGAGGACAGGGGTAACACTGAAGCTTTCTTT | CASSAEDRGNTEAFF | TRBV9 | TRBD1 | many | TRBJ1-1